These 25 T cell receptor beta chains were all obtained from the same sample, sequenced in a study of T-cell reconstitution after alpha-beta-depleted transplantation in children. Study-wide results and limits: Newly produced T cells mostly accounted for T-cell counts and diversity one year post-transplant.

No antigen has been identified for these receptors. Preparing the TCRbeta library involved the use of unique molecular identifiers. A single record per CDR3 protein comes from TCRdb applying MiXCR to the PCR reads. The sample shows 250,000 to 300,000 distinct CDR3 sequences, over 7.5% of them seen only once. The starting material was peripheral blood, obtained 360 days after TCRalphabeta/CD19-depleted stem cell transplant. These receptors originate from a female patient between 2 and 15 years old who had a stem cell transplant for Fanconi anemia, so the T cells may come from the graft donor.

This clonotype came up many times. The chain is built from TRBV4-1 and TRBJ2-3; the D call may be TRBD1 or TRBD2 (5 bases each). The CDR3 sequence is 18 residues long. Germline values: CDR1 MGHRA, CDR2 YSYEKL. V lost 3 bases and J 2 bases, leaving 21 bases between the germline ends. CDR3 protein: CASSHPSPGPGPTDTQYF. In DNA, the CDR3 is TGCGCCAGCAGCCATCCCTCTCCGGGACCGGGCCCCACAGATACGCAGTATTTT.

This clonotype has a count of ten or more. The genes are TRBV7-9 and TRBJ1-4, with D maybe TRBD1 (5 bases). V was clipped by 5 bases and J by 2 bases, with 15 bases between them. Germline CDR1 and CDR2: SEHNR and FQNEAQ (reference sequence). CDR3 length equals 16 residues. The DNA of the CDR3 is TGTGCCAGCAGCCATGGGGGGAAGGGGACTAATGAAAAACTGTTTTTT. The encoded protein is CASSHGGKGTNEKLFF.

This clonotype has at least ten counts. This rearrangement joins TRBV20-1 to TRBJ1-1; no reliable D call. Trimming left V 2 bases short and J 6 bases short, with 7 bases between. Germline CDR1 DFQATT, CDR2 SNEGSKA (reference sequence). This CDR3 comprises 11 residues. CDR3 sequence reads: CSARYGSEAFF. The CDR3, as DNA: TGCAGTGCTAGATACGGGTCTGAAGCTTTCTTT.

In this sample, this clonotype turned up many times. The chain combines TRBV5-1 with TRBJ1-1; D gene unclear. Looked up from germline, CDR1 is SGHRS and CDR2 is YFSETQ. The CDR3 is 18 residues long. Trimming stripped 2 bases from V and 7 bases from J, with 27 bases between. CDR3 protein: CASSFSMSGEGRLGEAFF. CDR3 bases: TGCGCCAGCAGCTTTTCTATGTCGGGCGAAGGCAGGCTGGGTGAAGCTTTCTTT.

This clonotype showed up just a few times. The chain combines TRBV3-1 with TRBJ2-3, with 9 nucleotides matching TRBD2. From germline, CDR1 is LGHDT and CDR2 YNNKEL (reference sequence). V was clipped by 2 bases and J by 3 bases; unmatched bases: 6. The CDR3 is 16 amino acids. CDR3 coding DNA: TGTGCCAGCAGCCAACGGAAGCGGGGGGTAACAGATACGCAGTATTTT. It codes for CASSQRKRGVTDTQYF.

In the case of this clonotype: Mismatch with germline at one junction end may stem from a read error. The chain recombines TRBV4-1 with TRBJ1-1; maybe TRBD1 (5 bases). The CDR3 loop spans 18 amino acids. Germline values: CDR1 MGHRA, CDR2 YSYEKL. The CDR3 coding sequence is TGCGCCAGCAGCCAAGAGAGGAACTCAGGGACGGCGAACGCTGAAGCTTTCTTT. Protein: CASSQERNSGTANAEAFF.

V gene TRBV2 combines with J gene TRBJ2-7; D may match TRBD1 or TRBD2 (5 bases each). CDR3 length: 14 residues. Trimming removed 5 bases from V and 4 bases from J, with 15 bases in between. Per germline, CDR1 SNHLY and CDR2 FYNNEI. The CDR3 sequence: CASSHRDARYEQYV. As DNA, the CDR3 is TGTGCCAGCAGTCACCGGGACGCACGTTACGAGCAGTACGTC.

This clonotype has at least ten counts. V is TRBV28 and J is TRBJ2-4; no clear D. The CDR3 consists of 15 residues. CDR1 is MDHEN, CDR2 SYDVKM, per germline. With 6 bases removed from V and 0 bases from J, the gap between germline ends came to 12 bases. The CDR3 spells CASRTMERAKNIQYF. Written as DNA, the CDR3 is TGTGCCAGCAGAACAATGGAGAGAGCCAAAAACATTCAGTACTTC.

This sequence joins TRBV7-8 and TRBJ2-7, with D unresolved. V was shortened by 0 bases and J by 2 bases, with 20 bases between the two germline ends. The germline CDR1 and CDR2 sequences are SGHVS and FQNEAQ. The CDR3 loop spans 18 amino acids. CDR3 in amino acids: CASSLASGQEKYTYEQYF. In nucleotides, the CDR3 is TGTGCCAGCAGCTTAGCGTCTGGCCAAGAGAAATATACCTACGAGCAGTACTTC. The whole variable domain, remainder taken from reference TRBV7-8 and TRBJ2-7, is GAGVSQSPRYKVAKRGQDVALRCDPISGHVSLFWYQQALGQGPEFLTYFQNEAQLDKSGLPSDRFFAERPEGSVSTLKIQRTQQEDSAVYLCASSLASGQEKYTYEQYFGPGTRLTVT.

This clonotype was recorded many times. This rearrangement joins TRBV28 to TRBJ2-5; D is tentatively TRBD1 or TRBD2 (5 bases each). The CDR3 is 12 amino acids. V shed 7 bases and J shed 0 bases, with 6 bases lying between them. The germline V gene has CDR1 MDHEN and CDR2 SYDVKM. The CDR3 loop reads CASMGDQETQYF. The CDR3 DNA follows: TGTGCCAGCATGGGGGACCAAGAGACCCAGTACTTC.

This clonotype occurred many times. J is TRBJ2-1 and V is TRBV25-1; D is uncertain. Germline V gives CDR1 MGHDK, CDR2 SYGVNS. CDR3 length: 14 residues. The germline V and J ends were trimmed by 1 base and 9 bases, with 13 bases remaining between them. The CDR3 nucleotides are TGTGCCAGCAGTGAATGGAGTAGAACGGGTGAGCAGTTCTTC. Translating it yields CASSEWSRTGEQFF.

This clonotype was counted many times. The chain employs TRBV10-3 and TRBJ2-7; 8 bases agree with TRBD2. Losses at the gene ends were 2 bases for V and 4 bases for J; bases not matched to a gene: 10. This CDR3 comprises 16 residues. Per germline, CDR1 ENHRY and CDR2 SYGVKD. The CDR3 DNA follows: TGTGCCATCAGTGAGCCTTTTACCGGGGGGGTTTACGAGCAGTACTTC. The encoded protein is CAISEPFTGGVYEQYF.

This clonotype was picked up many times. The chain uses TRBV11-2 and TRBJ2-7; 10 nucleotides agree with TRBD2. Per germline, CDR1 SGHAT and CDR2 FQNNGV. The V and J ends lost 4 bases and 3 bases, in that order; junction bases with no gene match: 0. This CDR3 comprises 13 residues. The DNA of the CDR3 is TGTGCCAGCAGCTGGACTAGCGGCTACGAGCAGTACTTC. It specifies CASSWTSGYEQYF.

This clonotype was seen repeatedly, ten times or more. The rearrangement joins TRBV20-1 to TRBJ2-1; the match to TRBD2 covers 7 bases. The CDR3 is 15 amino acids. Germline V gene data show CDR1 as DFQATT and CDR2 as SNEGSKA (reference sequence). The junction had 6 bases not matched to a gene; V was cut back by 0 bases and J by 4 bases. The CDR3, as DNA: TGCAGTGCTAGAGATCCCAGCGGGACGTACAATGAGCAGTTCTTC. Translated, it gives CSARDPSGTYNEQFF.

This sequence joins TRBV19 and TRBJ2-7, with 9 bases aligning to TRBD2. Losses at the gene ends were 1 base for V and 2 bases for J; bases not matched to a gene: 9. The CDR3 has 17 amino acids. Germline values: CDR1 LNHDA, CDR2 SQIVND (reference sequence). The CDR3 DNA is TGTGCCAGTAGTATAGGATACGGAGCGGGGGGACCCTACGAGCAGTACTTC. It encodes CASSIGYGAGGPYEQYF. Using reference TRBV19 and TRBJ2-7 for the parts outside the CDR3, the full variable domain is DGGITQSPKYLFRKEGQNVTLSCEQNLNHDAMYWYRQDPGQGLRLIYYSQIVNDFQKGDIAEGYSVSREKKESFPLTVTSAQKNPTAFYLCASSIGYGAGGPYEQYFGPGTRLTVT.

This clonotype was seen ten or more times. This chain uses TRBV2 with TRBJ2-5; D tentatively fits TRBD1 or TRBD2 (5 bases each). From germline, CDR1 is SNHLY and CDR2 FYNNEI. The length of the CDR3 is 14 residues. The V gene lost 7 bases and the J gene lost 1 base, with 13 bases spanning the gap. CDR3 nucleotides: TGTGCCAGCATCCTCCCGGGGCTCCAAGAGACCCAGTACTTC. Translating gives CASILPGLQETQYF.

The V gene is TRBV5-5, the J gene TRBJ1-1; no firm D call. The length of the CDR3 is 16 residues. Between the trimmed V and J ends, which lost 3 bases and 3 bases, there was a span of 18 bases. CDR1 is SGHKS and CDR2 is YYEKEE in the germline V gene (reference sequence). In DNA, the CDR3 is TGTGCCAGCAGCTACGGAGGGCTTGGAGTTGACACTGAAGCTTTCTTT. It yields the protein CASSYGGLGVDTEAFF.

This clonotype has just a few counts. The V gene is TRBV30, the J gene TRBJ1-1; TRBD1 matches 7 bases. The CDR3 length is 16 residues. Germline CDR1 reads GTSNPN; CDR2 reads SVGIG (reference sequence). J gave up 1 base and V 4 bases, and 12 bases lay outside the gene matches. The CDR3 spells CAWTDLTGSGNTEAFF. The CDR3 region has the DNA TGTGCCTGGACCGACCTGACAGGGTCGGGGAACACTGAAGCTTTCTTT.

This clonotype was detected ten times or more. The chain carries TRBV5-1 and TRBJ1-1; no reliable D call. CDR3 length: 16 residues. Germline-derived CDR1 and CDR2 are SGHRS and YFSETQ. V was clipped by 3 bases and J by 0 bases, with 15 bases between them. The CDR3 region is CASSYLGGSMNTEAFF. DNA for the CDR3: TGCGCCAGCAGCTACCTTGGCGGCAGCATGAACACTGAAGCTTTCTTT. Supplemented by reference TRBV5-1 and TRBJ1-1, the full variable domain reads KAGVTQTPRYLIKTRGQQVTLSCSPISGHRSVSWYQQTPGQGLQFLFEYFSETQRNKGNFPGRFSGRQFSNSRSEMNVSTLELGDSALYLCASSYLGGSMNTEAFFGQGTRLTVV.

This clonotype was found many times. The chain combines TRBV12-3 or TRBV12-4 with TRBJ2-7; 10 bases fit TRBD2. The CDR3 is 16 amino acids. V shed 2 bases and J 0 bases; nucleotides not matched to a gene: 4. Here the CDR3 DNA reads TGTGCCAGCAGTTTATTGGCTAGCGGGAGCTCCTACGAGCAGTACTTC. Translation: CASSLLASGSSYEQYF.

This clonotype was observed a few times. The genes are TRBV9 and TRBJ2-5; D is tentatively TRBD1 or TRBD2 (5 bases each). V shed 0 bases and J shed 11 bases, with 20 bases lying between them. Per germline, CDR1 SGDLS and CDR2 YYNGEE. The CDR3 extends over 15 amino acids. The DNA of the CDR3 is TGTGCCAGCAGCGTAGGGGGTACAGGACTTGCTCGTCAGTACTTC. This sequence encodes CASSVGGTGLARQYF. Combining the CDR3 with reference TRBV9 and TRBJ2-5 gives the whole variable domain DSGVTQTPKHLITATGQRVTLRCSPRSGDLSVYWYQQSLDQGLQFLIQYYNGEERAKGNILERFSAQQFPDLHSELNLSSLELGDSALYFCASSVGGTGLARQYFGPGTRLLVL.

This clonotype was counted ten times or more. The CDR3 loop is CSARLAGVETQYF. The CDR3 DNA reads TGCAGCGCGAGACTAGCGGGGGTAGAGACCCAGTACTTC. This rearrangement joins TRBV20-1 to TRBJ2-5; 12 bases are a match to TRBD2. Germline CDR1 reads DFQATT; CDR2 reads SNEGSKA (reference sequence). There are 13 residues in the CDR3.

In this sample, this clonotype turned up many times. The genes are TRBV28 and TRBJ2-7; 11 nucleotides align to TRBD2. In germline, CDR1 is MDHEN, CDR2 SYDVKM. The V gene end was trimmed by 7 bases and the J gene end by 6 bases; junction bases not matched to a gene: 17. This CDR3 is built from 17 residues. The CDR3 DNA follows: TGTGCCAGCACCCCATGGTCAGGCGGGACTAGCGGACTCGAGCAGTACTTC. Translated: CASTPWSGGTSGLEQYF.

In this sample, this clonotype turned up many times. The chain carries TRBV20-1 and TRBJ2-7; 10 bases are shared with TRBD1. The V gene end was trimmed by 0 bases and the J gene end by 5 bases; junction bases not matched to a gene: 7. There are 15 residues in the CDR3. CDR1 and CDR2 (germline): DFQATT, SNEGSKA (reference sequence). The CDR3, as DNA: TGCAGTGCTAGAGATCTGGGACAGGGGTTCCACGAGCAGTACTTC. It yields the protein CSARDLGQGFHEQYF.

This clonotype was seen ten or more times. The chain combines TRBV12-3 or TRBV12-4 with TRBJ2-5; 8 bases match TRBD2. CDR3 length equals 17 residues. V lost 6 bases to trimming and J lost 5 bases; unmatched junction nucleotides: 17. Here the CDR3 reads CASSRMTAAGDLETQYF. The CDR3, as DNA: TGTGCCAGCAGCCGCATGACAGCAGCGGGGGACCTGGAGACCCAGTACTTC.